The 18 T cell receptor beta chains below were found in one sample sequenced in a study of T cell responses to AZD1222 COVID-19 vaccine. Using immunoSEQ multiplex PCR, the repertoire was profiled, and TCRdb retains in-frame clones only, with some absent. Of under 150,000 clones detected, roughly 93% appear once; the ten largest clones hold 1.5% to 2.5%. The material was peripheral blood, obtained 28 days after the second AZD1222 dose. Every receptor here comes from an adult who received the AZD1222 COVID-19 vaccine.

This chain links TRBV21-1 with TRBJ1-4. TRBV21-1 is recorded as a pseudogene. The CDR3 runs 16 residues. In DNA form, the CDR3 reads TGTGCCAGCAGCAATGCGGCAGCCCCAACTAATGAAAAACTGTTTTTT. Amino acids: CASSNAAAPTNEKLFF.

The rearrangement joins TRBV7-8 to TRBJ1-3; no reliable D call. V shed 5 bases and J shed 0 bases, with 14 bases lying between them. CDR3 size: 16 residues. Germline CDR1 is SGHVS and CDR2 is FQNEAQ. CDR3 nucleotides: TGTGCCAGCAGCCCTAAACAGCCAAGCTCTGGAAACACCATATATTTT. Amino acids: CASSPKQPSSGNTIYF.

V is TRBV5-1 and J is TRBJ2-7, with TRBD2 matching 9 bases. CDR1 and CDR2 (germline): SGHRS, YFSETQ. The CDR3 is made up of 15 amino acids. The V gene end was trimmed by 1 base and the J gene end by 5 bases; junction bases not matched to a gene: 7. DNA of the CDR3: TGCGCCAGCAGCTTGAATGTAGCGGGAGATCACGAGCAGTACTTC. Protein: CASSLNVAGDHEQYF.

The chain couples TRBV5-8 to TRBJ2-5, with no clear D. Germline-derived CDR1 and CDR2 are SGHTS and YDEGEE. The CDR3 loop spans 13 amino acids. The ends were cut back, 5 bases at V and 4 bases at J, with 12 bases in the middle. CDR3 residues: CASSSILGETQYF. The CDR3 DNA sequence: TGTGCCAGCAGTTCCATCTTAGGAGAGACCCAGTACTTC.

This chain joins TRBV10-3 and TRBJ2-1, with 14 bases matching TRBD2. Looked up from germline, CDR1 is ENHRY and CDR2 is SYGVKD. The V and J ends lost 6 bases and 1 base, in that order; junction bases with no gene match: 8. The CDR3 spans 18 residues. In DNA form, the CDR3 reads TGTGCCATCAGGGGGCCGGGACTAGCGGGAGTATCCTACAATGAGCAGTTCTTC. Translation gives CAIRGPGLAGVSYNEQFF.

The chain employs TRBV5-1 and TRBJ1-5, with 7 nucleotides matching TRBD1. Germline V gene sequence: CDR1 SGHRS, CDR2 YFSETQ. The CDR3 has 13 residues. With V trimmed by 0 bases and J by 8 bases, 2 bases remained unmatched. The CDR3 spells CASSLAGGEPQHF. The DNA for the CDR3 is TGCGCCAGCAGCTTGGCAGGGGGGGAGCCCCAGCATTTT.

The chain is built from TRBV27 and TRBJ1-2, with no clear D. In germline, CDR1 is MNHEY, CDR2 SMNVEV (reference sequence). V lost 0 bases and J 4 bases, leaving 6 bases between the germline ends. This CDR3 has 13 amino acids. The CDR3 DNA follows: TGTGCCAGCAGTTTATCTGACGGCTATGGCTACACCTTC. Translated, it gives CASSLSDGYGYTF.

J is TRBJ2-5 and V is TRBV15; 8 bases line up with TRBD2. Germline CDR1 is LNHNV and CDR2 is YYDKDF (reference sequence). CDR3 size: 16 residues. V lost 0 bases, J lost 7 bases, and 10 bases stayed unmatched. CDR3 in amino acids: CATSRDQTSARGTQYF. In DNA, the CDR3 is TGTGCCACCAGCAGAGACCAGACTAGCGCGCGGGGGACCCAGTACTTC.

The chain's CDR3 is CASRTPYRTGNTEAFF. The CDR3 nucleotides read TGTGCCAGCAGAACCCCCTATAGAACGGGAAACACTGAAGCTTTCTTT. The chain employs TRBV7-9 and TRBJ1-1; no clear D. This CDR3 is 16 amino acids long. Germline-derived CDR1 and CDR2 are SEHNR and FQNEAQ (reference sequence). V was clipped by 6 bases and J by 2 bases, with 19 bases between them.

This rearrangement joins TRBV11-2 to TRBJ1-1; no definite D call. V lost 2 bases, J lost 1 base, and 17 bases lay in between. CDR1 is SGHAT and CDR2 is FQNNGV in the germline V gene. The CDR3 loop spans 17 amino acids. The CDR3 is CASSLRSVGRKNTEAFF. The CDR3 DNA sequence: TGTGCCAGCAGCTTAAGGTCGGTAGGCCGGAAGAACACTGAAGCTTTCTTT. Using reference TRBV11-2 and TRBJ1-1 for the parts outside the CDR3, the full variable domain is EAGVAQSPRYKIIEKRQSVAFWCNPISGHATLYWYQQILGQGPKLLIQFQNNGVVDDSQLPKDRFSAERLKGVDSTLKIQPAKLEDSAVYLCASSLRSVGRKNTEAFFGQGTRLTVV.

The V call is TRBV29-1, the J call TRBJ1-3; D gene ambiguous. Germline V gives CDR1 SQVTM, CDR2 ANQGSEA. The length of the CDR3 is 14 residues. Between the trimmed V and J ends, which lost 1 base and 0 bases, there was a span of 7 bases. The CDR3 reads CSVEGRHSGNTIYF. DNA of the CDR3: TGCAGCGTTGAAGGCAGGCACTCTGGAAACACCATATATTTT. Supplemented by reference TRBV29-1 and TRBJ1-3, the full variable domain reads SAVISQKPSRDICQRGTSLTIQCQVDSQVTMMFWYRQQPGQSLTLIATANQGSEATYESGFVIDKFPISRPNLTFSTLTVSNMSPEDSSIYLCSVEGRHSGNTIYFGEGSWLTVV.

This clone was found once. In DNA form, the CDR3 reads TGTGCCAGCAGCTTCCCTAGCTCCTATAATTCACCCCTCCACTTT. Its translation: CASSFPSSYNSPLHF. This rearrangement joins TRBV7-2 to TRBJ1-6; D gene ambiguous. Germline V gene lookup returns CDR1 SGHTA and CDR2 FQGNSA. This CDR3 comprises 15 residues. Trimming shortened V by 3 bases and J by 0 bases, and 6 bases separated the two germline ends. Looking up the rest from reference TRBV7-2 and TRBJ1-6 gives the full variable domain: GAGVSQSPSNKVTEKGKDVELRCDPISGHTALYWYRQSLGQGLEFLIYFQGNSAPDKSGLPSDRFSAERTGGSVSTLTIQRTQQEDSAVYLCASSFPSSYNSPLHFGNGTRLTVT.

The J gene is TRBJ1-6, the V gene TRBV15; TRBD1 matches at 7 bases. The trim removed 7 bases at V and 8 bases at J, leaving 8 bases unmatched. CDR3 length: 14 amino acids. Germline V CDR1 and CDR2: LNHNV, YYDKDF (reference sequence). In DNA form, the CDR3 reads TGTGCCACCACCCCGGACAGGAGGGATTCACCCCTCCACTTT. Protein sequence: CATTPDRRDSPLHF. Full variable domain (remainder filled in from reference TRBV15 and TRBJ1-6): DAMVIQNPRYQVTQFGKPVTLSCSQTLNHNVMYWYQQKSSQAPKLLFHYYDKDFNNEADTPDNFQSRRPNTSFCFLDIRSPGLGDTAMYLCATTPDRRDSPLHFGNGTRLTVT.

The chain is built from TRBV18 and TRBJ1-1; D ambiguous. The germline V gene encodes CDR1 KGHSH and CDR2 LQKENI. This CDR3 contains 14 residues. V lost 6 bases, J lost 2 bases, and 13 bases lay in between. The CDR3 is CASSSSDGNTEAFF. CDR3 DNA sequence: TGTGCCAGCTCCTCGTCAGACGGTAACACTGAAGCTTTCTTT.

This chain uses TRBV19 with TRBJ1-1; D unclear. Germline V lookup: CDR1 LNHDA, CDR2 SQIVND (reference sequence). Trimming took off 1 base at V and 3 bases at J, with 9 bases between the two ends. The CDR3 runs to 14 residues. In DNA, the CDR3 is TGTGCCAGTAGTATAGCGATTCGGGACACTGAAGCTTTCTTT. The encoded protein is CASSIAIRDTEAFF.

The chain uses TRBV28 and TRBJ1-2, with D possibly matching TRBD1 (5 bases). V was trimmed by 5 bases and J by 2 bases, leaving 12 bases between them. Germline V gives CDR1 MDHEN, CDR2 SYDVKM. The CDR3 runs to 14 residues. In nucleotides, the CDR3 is TGTGCCAGCAGTCAGACCCGGGGGAACTATGGCTACACCTTC. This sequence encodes CASSQTRGNYGYTF.

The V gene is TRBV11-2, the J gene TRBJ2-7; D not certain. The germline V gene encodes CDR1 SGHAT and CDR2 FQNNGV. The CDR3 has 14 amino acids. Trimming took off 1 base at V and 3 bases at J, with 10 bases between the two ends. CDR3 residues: CASSLGLSHYEQYF. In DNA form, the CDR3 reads TGTGCCAGCAGCTTAGGCCTATCCCACTACGAGCAGTACTTC.

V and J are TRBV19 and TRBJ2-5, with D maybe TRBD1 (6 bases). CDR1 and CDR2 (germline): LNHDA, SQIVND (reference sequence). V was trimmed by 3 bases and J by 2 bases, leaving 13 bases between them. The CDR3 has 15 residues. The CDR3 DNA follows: TGTGCCAGTAGTATTTGGGGGCCCGGGCAAGAGACCCAGTACTTC. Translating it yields CASSIWGPGQETQYF.